This T cell receptor beta chain was observed in a study of T cells in Graves' hyperthyroidism and ophthalmopathy. CDR3 size: 14 residues. Trimming stripped 4 bases from V and 6 bases from J, with 13 bases between. Germline V gene data show CDR1 as MDHEN and CDR2 as SYDVKM. Points from the study as a whole: Blood also carried most thyroid clonotypes expanded above 0.001.

Based on clinical symptoms, serum thyroxine and TRAb, thyroid ultrasound and orbital computed tomography, diagnoses were reached. This clonotype has ten or more counts. Antigen specificity is unknown. Researchers amplified the TCR beta CDR3 regions from RNA transcripts. The TCR CDR3 first-round RT-PCR relied on the HTBI primer set. A single record per CDR3 protein comes from TCRdb applying MiXCR to the multiplex PCR reads. The sample records 500,000 to 750,000 distinct CDR3 sequences, 14% being singletons. The V call is TRBV28, the J call TRBJ2-1; the D gene is possibly TRBD2 (6 bases). The sequenced sample was blood. This TCR was sampled from a woman younger than 35 with Graves' ophthalmopathy. CDR3 region: CASSSHDSGNEQFF. In DNA form, the CDR3 reads TGTGCCAGCAGTTCCCATGATAGCGGCAATGAGCAGTTCTTC.